This T cell receptor (beta chain) was obtained from a study of T-cell reconstitution after alpha-beta-depleted transplantation in children. This CDR3 has 14 amino acids. Trimming took 4 bases from V and 2 from J, leaving 15 bases between them. The V gene's germline CDR1 is SQVTM and CDR2 ANQGSEA. The sample holds many counts of this clonotype. What it recognizes is unknown. A TCRbeta library incorporating unique molecular identifiers was prepared. Via MiXCR, TCRdb re-called the PCR reads, giving one row per CDR3 protein. The sample has about 250,000 distinct CDR3 sequences, more than 20% seen once; the top ten hold around 4.8%. Findings and caveats of the study: By one year post-transplant, T-cell counts and diversity largely arose from T cells that were newly produced. Surviving recipient T cells and thymic progenitors produced the high day-60 TCRbeta diversity seen in some patients. The study reportedly traced alpha-beta T cells about two months after transplant to several hundred expanded graft clones.

The receptor was isolated from a female patient between 2 and 15 years old who had a stem cell transplant for congenital amegakaryocytic thrombocytopenia, so the T cells may come from the graft donor. The sequencing here drew on PBMCs, mostly from graft donor cells, taken 360 days after TCRalphabeta/CD19-depleted stem cell transplant. The V gene is TRBV29-1, the J gene TRBJ2-7, with D possibly matching TRBD1 (6 bases). CDR3: CSVAAPGHPYEQYF. In DNA, the CDR3 is TGCAGCGTTGCTGCCCCGGGACACCCCTACGAGCAGTACTTC.